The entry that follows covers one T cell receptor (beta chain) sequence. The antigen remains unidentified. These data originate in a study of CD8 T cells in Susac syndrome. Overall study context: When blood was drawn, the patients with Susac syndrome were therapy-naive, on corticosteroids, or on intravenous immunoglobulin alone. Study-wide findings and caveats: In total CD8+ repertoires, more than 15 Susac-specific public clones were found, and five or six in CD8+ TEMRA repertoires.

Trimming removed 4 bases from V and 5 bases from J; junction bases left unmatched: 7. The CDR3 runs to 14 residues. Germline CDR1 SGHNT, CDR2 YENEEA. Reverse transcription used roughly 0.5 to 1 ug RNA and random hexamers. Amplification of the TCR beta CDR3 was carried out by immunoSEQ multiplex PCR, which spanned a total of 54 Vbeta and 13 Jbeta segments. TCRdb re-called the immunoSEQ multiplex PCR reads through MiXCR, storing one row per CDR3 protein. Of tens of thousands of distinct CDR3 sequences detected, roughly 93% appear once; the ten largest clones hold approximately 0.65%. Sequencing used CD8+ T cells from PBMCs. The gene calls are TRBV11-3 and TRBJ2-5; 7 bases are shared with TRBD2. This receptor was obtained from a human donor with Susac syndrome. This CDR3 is CASSSRGGKETQYF. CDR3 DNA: TGTGCCAGCAGCTCCCGGGGAGGGAAGGAGACCCAGTACTTC. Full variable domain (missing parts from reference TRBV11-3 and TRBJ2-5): EAGVVQSPRYKIIEKKQPVAFWCNPISGHNTLYWYLQNLGQGPELLIRYENEEAVDDSQLPKDRFSAERLKGVDSTLKIQPAELGDSAVYLCASSSRGGKETQYFGPGTRLLVL.